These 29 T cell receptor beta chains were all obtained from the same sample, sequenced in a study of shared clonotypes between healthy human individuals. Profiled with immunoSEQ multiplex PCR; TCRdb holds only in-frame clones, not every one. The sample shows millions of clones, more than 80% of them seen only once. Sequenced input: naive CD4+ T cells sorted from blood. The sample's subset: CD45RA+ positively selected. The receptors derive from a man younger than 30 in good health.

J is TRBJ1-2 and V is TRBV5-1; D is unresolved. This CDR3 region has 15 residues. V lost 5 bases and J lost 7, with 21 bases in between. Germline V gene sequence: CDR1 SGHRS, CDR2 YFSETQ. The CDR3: CASRPTQGLSSGYTF. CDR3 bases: TGCGCCAGCAGACCGACTCAAGGGTTGTCAAGTGGCTACACCTTC.

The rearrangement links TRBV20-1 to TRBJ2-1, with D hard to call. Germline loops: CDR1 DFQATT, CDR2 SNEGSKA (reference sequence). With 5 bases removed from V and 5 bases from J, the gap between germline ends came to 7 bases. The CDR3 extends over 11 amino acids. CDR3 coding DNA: TGCAGTGCTCTCGGTGACAATGAGCAGTTCTTC. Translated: CSALGDNEQFF.

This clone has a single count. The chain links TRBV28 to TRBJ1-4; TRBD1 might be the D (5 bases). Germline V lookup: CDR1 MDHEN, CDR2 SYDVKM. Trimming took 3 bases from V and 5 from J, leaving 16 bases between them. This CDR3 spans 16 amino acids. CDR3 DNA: TGTGCCAGCAGTTTGTACCCGGGGCGAGAAAATGAAAAACTGTTTTTT. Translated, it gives CASSLYPGRENEKLFF.

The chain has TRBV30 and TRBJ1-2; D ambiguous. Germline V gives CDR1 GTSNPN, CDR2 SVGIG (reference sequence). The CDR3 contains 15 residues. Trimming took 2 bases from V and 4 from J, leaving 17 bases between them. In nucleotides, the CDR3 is TGTGCCTGGAGTAGAACCGATCTCGGCAGCTATGGCTACACCTTC. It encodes CAWSRTDLGSYGYTF.

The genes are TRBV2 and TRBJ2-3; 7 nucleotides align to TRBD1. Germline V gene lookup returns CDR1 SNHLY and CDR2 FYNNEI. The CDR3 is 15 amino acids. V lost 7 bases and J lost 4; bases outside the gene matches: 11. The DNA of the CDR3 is TGTGCCAGCAACGGACAGGCCCGAGGGGCAGATACGCAGTATTTT. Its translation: CASNGQARGADTQYF.

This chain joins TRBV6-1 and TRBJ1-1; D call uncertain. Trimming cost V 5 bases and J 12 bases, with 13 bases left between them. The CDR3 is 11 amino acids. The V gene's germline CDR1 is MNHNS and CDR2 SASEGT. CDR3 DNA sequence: TGTGCCAGCAGTAGTTACCGGGAAACTTTCTTT. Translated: CASSSYRETFF.

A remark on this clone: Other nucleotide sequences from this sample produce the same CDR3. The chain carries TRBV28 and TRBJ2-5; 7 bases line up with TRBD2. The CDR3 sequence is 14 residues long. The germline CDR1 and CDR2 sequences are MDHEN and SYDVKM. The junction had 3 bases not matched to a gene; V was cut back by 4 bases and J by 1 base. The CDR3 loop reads CASSSTGGQETQYF. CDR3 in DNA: TGTGCCAGCAGTTCCACGGGGGGCCAAGAGACCCAGTACTTC.

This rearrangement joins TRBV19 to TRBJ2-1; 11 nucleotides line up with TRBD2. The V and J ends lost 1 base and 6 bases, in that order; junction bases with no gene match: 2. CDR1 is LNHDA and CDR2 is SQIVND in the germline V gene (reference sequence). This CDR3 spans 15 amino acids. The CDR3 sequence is CASSIALAGGNEQFF. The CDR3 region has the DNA TGTGCCAGTAGTATAGCTCTAGCGGGGGGCAATGAGCAGTTCTTC.

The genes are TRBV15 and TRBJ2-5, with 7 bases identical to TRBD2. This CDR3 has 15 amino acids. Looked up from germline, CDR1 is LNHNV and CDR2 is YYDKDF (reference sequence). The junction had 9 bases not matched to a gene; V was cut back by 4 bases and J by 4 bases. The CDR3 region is CATSKGRGGGETQYF. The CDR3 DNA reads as TGTGCCACCAGCAAGGGGCGTGGCGGGGGAGAGACCCAGTACTTC.

CDR3 DNA: TGTGCCAGAAGCTCTCGGACAGTGATAGCCAAAAACATTCAGTACTTC. Translated: CARSSRTVIAKNIQYF. The chain employs TRBV5-3 and TRBJ2-4, with TRBD1 as a possible D gene (6 bases). TRBV5-3 is an ORF, with its function uncertain. The CDR3 totals 16 residues. Deletions cut 3 bases from V and 0 bases from J, with 13 bases between.

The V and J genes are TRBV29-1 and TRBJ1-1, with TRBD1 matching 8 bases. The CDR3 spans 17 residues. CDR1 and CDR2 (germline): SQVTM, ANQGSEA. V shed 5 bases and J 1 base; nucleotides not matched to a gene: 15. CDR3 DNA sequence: TGCAGCGTTTTTCAGTATCGACAGGGGCGGGGGAACACTGAAGCTTTCTTT. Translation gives CSVFQYRQGRGNTEAFF.

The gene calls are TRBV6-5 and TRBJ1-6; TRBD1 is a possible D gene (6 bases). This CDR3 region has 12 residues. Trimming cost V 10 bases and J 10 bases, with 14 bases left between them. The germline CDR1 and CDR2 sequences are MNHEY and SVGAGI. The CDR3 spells CAIRDNQSPLHF. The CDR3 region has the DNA TGTGCCATCAGGGACAATCAGTCACCCCTCCACTTT.

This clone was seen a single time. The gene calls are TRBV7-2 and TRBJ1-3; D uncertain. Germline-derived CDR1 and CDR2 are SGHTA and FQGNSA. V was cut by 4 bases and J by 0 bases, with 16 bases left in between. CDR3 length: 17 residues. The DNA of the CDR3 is TGTGCCAGCAGCTCGGGGTTGGGCAGGCGCTCTGGAAACACCATATATTTT. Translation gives CASSSGLGRRSGNTIYF.

For the CDR3, the DNA is TGCGCCAGCAGCTTTAACCAGAACAATGAGCAGTTCTTC. Encoded protein: CASSFNQNNEQFF. V usage is TRBV5-1 and J usage is TRBJ2-1; D is ambiguous. With 2 bases removed from V and 5 bases from J, the gap between germline ends came to 8 bases. CDR1 and CDR2 (germline): SGHRS, YFSETQ. This CDR3 comprises 13 residues.

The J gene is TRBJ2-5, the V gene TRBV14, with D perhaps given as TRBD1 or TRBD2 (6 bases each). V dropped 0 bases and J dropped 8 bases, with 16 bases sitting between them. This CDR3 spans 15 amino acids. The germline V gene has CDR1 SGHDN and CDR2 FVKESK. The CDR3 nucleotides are TGTGCCAGCAGCCAAGATCCGGGGGCGAAGAGAACCCAGTACTTC. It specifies CASSQDPGAKRTQYF.

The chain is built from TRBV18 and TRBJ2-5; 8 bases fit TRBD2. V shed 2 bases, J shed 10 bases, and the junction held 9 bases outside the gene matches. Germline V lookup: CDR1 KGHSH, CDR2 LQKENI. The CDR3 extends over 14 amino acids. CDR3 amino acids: CASSPGVGTSIQYF. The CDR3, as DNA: TGTGCCAGCTCACCAGGTGTCGGGACTAGTATCCAGTACTTC.

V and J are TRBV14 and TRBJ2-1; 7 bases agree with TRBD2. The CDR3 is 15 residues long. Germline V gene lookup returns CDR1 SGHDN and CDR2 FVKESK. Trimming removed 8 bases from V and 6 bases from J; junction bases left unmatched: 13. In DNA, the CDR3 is TGTGCCAGCCGAGCTTCGGGAGGTTTCGGCAATGAGCAGTTCTTC. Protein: CASRASGGFGNEQFF.

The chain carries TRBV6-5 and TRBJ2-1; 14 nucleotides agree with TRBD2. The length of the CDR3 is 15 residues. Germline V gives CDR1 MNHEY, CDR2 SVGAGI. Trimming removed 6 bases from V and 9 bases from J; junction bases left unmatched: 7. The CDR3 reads CASSRTSGGWGEQFF. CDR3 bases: TGTGCCAGCAGCCGGACTAGCGGGGGGTGGGGTGAGCAGTTCTTC.

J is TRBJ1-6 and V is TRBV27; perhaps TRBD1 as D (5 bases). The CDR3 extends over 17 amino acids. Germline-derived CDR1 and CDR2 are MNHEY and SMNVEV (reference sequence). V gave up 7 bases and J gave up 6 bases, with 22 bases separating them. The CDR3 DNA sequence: TGTGCCAGCACGGCTGTCGGAGGGGAGCGAATTAATTCACCCCTCCACTTT. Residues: CASTAVGGERINSPLHF.

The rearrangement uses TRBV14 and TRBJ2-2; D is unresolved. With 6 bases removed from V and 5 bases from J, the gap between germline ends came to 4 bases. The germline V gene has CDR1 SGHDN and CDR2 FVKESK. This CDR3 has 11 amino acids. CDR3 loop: CASRETGELFF. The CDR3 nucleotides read TGTGCCAGCAGGGAGACCGGGGAGCTGTTTTTT.

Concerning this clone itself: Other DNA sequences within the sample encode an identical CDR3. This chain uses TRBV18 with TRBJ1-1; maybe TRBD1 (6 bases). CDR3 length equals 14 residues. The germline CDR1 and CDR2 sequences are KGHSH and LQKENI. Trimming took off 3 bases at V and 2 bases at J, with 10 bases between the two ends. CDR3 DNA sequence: TGTGCCAGCTCACCGGACAGACCAAACACTGAAGCTTTCTTT. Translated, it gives CASSPDRPNTEAFF.

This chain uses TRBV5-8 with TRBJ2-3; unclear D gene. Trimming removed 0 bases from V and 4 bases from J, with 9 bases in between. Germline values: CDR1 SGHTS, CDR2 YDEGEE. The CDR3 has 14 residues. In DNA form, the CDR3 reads TGTGCCAGCAGCTTGGAGTGGAAAGCAGATACGCAGTATTTT. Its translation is CASSLEWKADTQYF.

The CDR3 bases are TGTGCCAGCACCAAGACCGAGCGGGAAAGCTACGAGCAGTACTTC. Translating gives CASTKTERESYEQYF. The chain links TRBV5-6 to TRBJ2-7, with 7 bases that match TRBD2. The CDR3 consists of 15 residues. J was trimmed by 3 bases and V by 6 bases; bases with no gene match: 12. Germline CDR1 SGHDT, CDR2 YYEEEE.

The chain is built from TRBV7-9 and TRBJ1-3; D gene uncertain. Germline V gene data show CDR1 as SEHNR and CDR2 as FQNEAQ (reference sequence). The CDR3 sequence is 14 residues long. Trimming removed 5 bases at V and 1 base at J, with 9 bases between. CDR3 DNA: TGTGCCAGCAGCCCAACGAGTTCTGGAAACACCATATATTTT. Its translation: CASSPTSSGNTIYF.

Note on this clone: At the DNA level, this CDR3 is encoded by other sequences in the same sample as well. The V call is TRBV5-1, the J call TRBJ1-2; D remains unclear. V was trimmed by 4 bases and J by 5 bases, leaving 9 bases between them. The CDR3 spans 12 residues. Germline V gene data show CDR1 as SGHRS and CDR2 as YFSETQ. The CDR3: CASSGGPYGYTF. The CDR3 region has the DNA TGCGCCAGCAGCGGAGGACCATATGGCTACACCTTC.

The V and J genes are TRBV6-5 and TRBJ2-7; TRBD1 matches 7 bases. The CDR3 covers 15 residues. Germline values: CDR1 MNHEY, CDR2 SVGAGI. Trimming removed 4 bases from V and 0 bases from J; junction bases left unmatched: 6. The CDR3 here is CASSSPGQASYEQYF. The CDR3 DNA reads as TGTGCCAGCAGTTCCCCAGGACAGGCCTCCTACGAGCAGTACTTC.

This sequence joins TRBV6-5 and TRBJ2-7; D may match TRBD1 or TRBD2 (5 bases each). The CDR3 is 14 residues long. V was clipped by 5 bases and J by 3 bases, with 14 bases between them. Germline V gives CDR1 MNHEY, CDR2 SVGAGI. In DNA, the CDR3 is TGTGCCAGCAGTCGAGGGGCGGATTACTACGAGCAGTACTTC. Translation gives CASSRGADYYEQYF.

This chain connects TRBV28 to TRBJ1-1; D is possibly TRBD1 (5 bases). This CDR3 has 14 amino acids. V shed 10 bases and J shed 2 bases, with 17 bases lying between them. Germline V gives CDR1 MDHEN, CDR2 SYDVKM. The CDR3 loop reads CATLIDSSNTEAFF. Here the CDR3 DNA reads TGTGCCACTCTAATAGACAGTTCCAACACTGAAGCTTTCTTT.

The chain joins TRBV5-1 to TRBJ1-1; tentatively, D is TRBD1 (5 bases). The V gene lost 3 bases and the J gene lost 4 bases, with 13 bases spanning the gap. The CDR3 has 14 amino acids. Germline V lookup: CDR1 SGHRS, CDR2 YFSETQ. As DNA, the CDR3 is TGCGCCAGCAGCTCCCCGGGGGGGAGCACTGAAGCTTTCTTT. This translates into CASSSPGGSTEAFF.